Following are 20 T cell receptor beta chains from one sample sequenced in a study of vaccination effects on CD4 cells after COVID-19. Isolation of CD4+ T cells took place after more than 9 days of culture. Produced via immunoSEQ multiplex PCR; TCRdb's table is partial and in-frame only. In the table there are approximately 46,000 clones, approximately 81% of which are singletons. The antigens of these receptors remain unknown. The input for sequencing was CD4+ T cells from PBMCs cultured without peptide, taken before COVID-19 vaccination. These receptors came from a human donor who had a prior SARS-CoV-2 infection.

The chain is built from TRBV7-2 and TRBJ2-2; 11 bases align to TRBD1. J lost 5 bases, V lost 0 bases, and 2 bases had no gene match. Germline-derived CDR1 and CDR2 are SGHTA and FQGNSA. CDR3 length: 16 amino acids. CDR3 nucleotides: TGTGCCAGCAGCTTAGCTAGGGACAGGGGGACCGGGGAGCTGTTTTTT. It specifies CASSLARDRGTGELFF. The full variable domain, with the rest looked up from reference TRBV7-2 and TRBJ2-2, is GAGVSQSPSNKVTEKGKDVELRCDPISGHTALYWYRQSLGQGLEFLIYFQGNSAPDKSGLPSDRFSAERTGGSVSTLTIQRTQQEDSAVYLCASSLARDRGTGELFFGEGSRLTVL.

The J gene is TRBJ2-3, the V gene TRBV4-2; maybe TRBD2 (6 bases). Germline values: CDR1 LGHNA, CDR2 YNFKEQ. The ends were cut back, 0 bases at V and 0 bases at J, with 13 bases in the middle. The CDR3 is 17 residues long. For the CDR3, the DNA is TGTGCCAGCAGCCAAGATGTGACGGGAGCTAGCACAGATACGCAGTATTTT. This translates into CASSQDVTGASTDTQYF.

The chain couples TRBV4-2 to TRBJ1-4; no reliable D call. V dropped 1 base and J dropped 6 bases, with 12 bases sitting between them. Germline V CDR1 and CDR2: LGHNA, YNFKEQ. The CDR3 runs to 15 residues. The CDR3 loop reads CASSQGTRVDEKLFF. CDR3 sequence (DNA): TGTGCCAGCAGCCAAGGGACGAGGGTCGATGAAAAACTGTTTTTT.

The V gene is TRBV2, the J gene TRBJ2-1; 10 bases fit TRBD2. The CDR3 sequence is 14 residues long. Unmatched junction bases numbered 7, after V lost 9 bases and J lost 5 bases. The V gene's germline CDR1 is SNHLY and CDR2 FYNNEI. This CDR3 reads CASHRTSGNNEQFF. The CDR3 nucleotides are TGTGCCAGTCACCGGACTAGCGGCAACAATGAGCAGTTCTTC.

This clone came up once. The chain links TRBV2 to TRBJ1-1, with TRBD1 matching over 10 bases. Losses at the gene ends were 8 bases for V and 8 bases for J; bases not matched to a gene: 8. Germline CDR1 and CDR2: SNHLY and FYNNEI. The CDR3 covers 13 residues. The CDR3 DNA is TGTGCCAGCCACCGGACAGGGGGTGGCGAAGCTTTCTTT. This translates into CASHRTGGGEAFF.

The chain combines TRBV27 with TRBJ2-5; TRBD2 might be the D (5 bases). V lost 3 bases and J lost 4, with 12 bases in between. Looked up from germline, CDR1 is MNHEY and CDR2 is SMNVEV (reference sequence). The CDR3 contains 14 residues. Here the CDR3 DNA reads TGTGCCAGCAGTTTTGAGCGGTACGGAGAGACCCAGTACTTC. It encodes CASSFERYGETQYF.

The chain uses TRBV7-6 and TRBJ2-5, with 8 bases lining up with TRBD2. CDR1 and CDR2 from the germline V gene are SGHVS and FNYEAQ. CDR3 size: 15 residues. Germline trimming cut 2 bases from V and 3 bases from J; bases unmatched to any gene: 5. In DNA form, the CDR3 reads TGTGCCAGCAGCTTAAACCTAGCGGGCGAAGAGACCCAGTACTTC. The encoded protein is CASSLNLAGEETQYF.

This clone is a singleton in its sample. This chain uses TRBV4-3 with TRBJ2-7; weak D call: TRBD1 (6 bases). Germline V CDR1 and CDR2: LGHNA, YSLEER. The CDR3 loop spans 15 amino acids. Trimming cost V 2 bases and J 2 bases, with 13 bases left between them. CDR3 loop: CASSQSRSGAYEQYF. CDR3 nucleotides: TGCGCCAGCAGCCAATCGCGGTCAGGGGCCTACGAGCAGTACTTC.

This clone was detected once. The gene calls are TRBV6-2 or TRBV6-3 and TRBJ2-5; tentative D call: TRBD2 (5 bases). This CDR3 comprises 14 residues. The germline V and J ends were trimmed by 5 bases and 6 bases, with 16 bases remaining between them. CDR1 is MNHEY and CDR2 is SVGEGT in the germline V gene. CDR3 in DNA: TGTGCCAGCAGTCCCTCAACTAGACGTCAGACCCAGTACTTC. Its protein product is CASSPSTRRQTQYF.

The rearrangement links TRBV10-3 to TRBJ2-5, with 7 bases matching TRBD1. CDR3 size: 14 residues. Germline CDR1 and CDR2: ENHRY and SYGVKD. V was clipped by 3 bases and J by 2 bases; unmatched bases: 3. CDR3 sequence: CAISEGTVQETQYF. The CDR3 nucleotides are TGTGCCATCAGTGAAGGGACAGTGCAAGAGACCCAGTACTTC.

This chain connects TRBV7-9 to TRBJ1-1; unclear D gene. V was cut by 5 bases and J by 4 bases, with 11 bases left in between. This CDR3 region has 13 residues. CDR1 and CDR2 from the germline V gene are SEHNR and FQNEAQ (reference sequence). This CDR3 is CASSPPGSTEAFF. In DNA, the CDR3 is TGTGCCAGCAGCCCTCCCGGGAGCACTGAAGCTTTCTTT.

This chain connects TRBV6-6 to TRBJ2-1, with D perhaps TRBD1 (5 bases). This CDR3 region has 16 residues. From germline, CDR1 is MNHNY and CDR2 SVGAGI (reference sequence). With 6 bases removed from V and 4 bases from J, the gap between germline ends came to 19 bases. The DNA of the CDR3 is TGTGCCAGCAGCACACCATCAGGGTACCTTTACAATGAGCAGTTCTTC. The encoded protein is CASSTPSGYLYNEQFF.

The chain is built from TRBV9 and TRBJ1-4; possible D gene TRBD1, 5 bases. The V gene lost 8 bases and the J gene lost 4 bases, with 12 bases spanning the gap. This CDR3 is 13 amino acids long. Germline loops: CDR1 SGDLS, CDR2 YYNGEE. DNA for the CDR3: TGTGCCAGTGCCCAGGGATTTAATGAAAAACTGTTTTTT. This sequence encodes CASAQGFNEKLFF.

The chain uses TRBV3-1 (or the pseudogene TRBV3-2) and TRBJ1-1; D is undetermined. CDR3 length: 14 residues. V gave up 4 bases and J gave up 5 bases, with 14 bases separating them. Germline lookup yields CDR1 LGHDT and CDR2 YNNKEL (reference sequence). CDR3 residues: CASSPRGGRTEAFF. Written as DNA, the CDR3 is TGTGCCAGCAGCCCTCGTGGTGGGAGGACTGAAGCTTTCTTT.

This clone appeared a few times. The genes are TRBV6-4 and TRBJ2-3; no clear D. Looked up from germline, CDR1 is MRHNA and CDR2 is SNTAGT. The length of the CDR3 is 15 residues. The V end was cut by 1 base, the J end by 6 bases, with 14 bases between. Written as DNA, the CDR3 is TGTGCCAGCAGTGACTACGGCGACGTCGGGGATACGCAGTATTTT. This codes for CASSDYGDVGDTQYF.

This rearrangement joins TRBV7-2 to TRBJ2-1; 12 nucleotides line up with TRBD2. This CDR3 comprises 15 residues. Germline V lookup: CDR1 SGHTA, CDR2 FQGNSA. J was trimmed by 5 bases and V by 3 bases; bases with no gene match: 2. CDR3 loop: CASSFGLAGNNEQFF. The CDR3 coding sequence is TGTGCCAGCAGCTTCGGACTAGCGGGGAACAATGAGCAGTTCTTC.

The chain is built from TRBV3-1 (or the pseudogene TRBV3-2) and TRBJ2-3; D tentatively reads TRBD1 or TRBD2 (7 bases each). The length of the CDR3 is 16 residues. Deletions cut 1 base from V and 1 base from J, with 12 bases between. Germline CDR1 LGHDT, CDR2 YNNKEL (reference sequence). The DNA for the CDR3 is TGTGCCAGCAGCCAAGTCAGGGGGGGTGGCACAGATACGCAGTATTTT. Its protein is CASSQVRGGGTDTQYF.

V and J are TRBV5-1 and TRBJ2-1; D call uncertain. Trimming removed 4 bases from V and 0 bases from J, with 11 bases in between. This CDR3 is 15 amino acids long. CDR1 and CDR2 (germline): SGHRS, YFSETQ. The CDR3 loop reads CASSPLQNSYNEQFF. The CDR3 region has the DNA TGCGCCAGCAGCCCGCTTCAGAACTCCTACAATGAGCAGTTCTTC.

This clone was observed once. This chain uses TRBV11-3 with TRBJ1-2; D unclear. Trimming removed 5 bases at V and 8 bases at J, with 12 bases between. CDR3 size: 12 residues. The V gene's germline CDR1 is SGHNT and CDR2 YENEEA. In DNA, the CDR3 is TGTGCCAGCAGCCCCGGTCGATACGGCTACACCTTC. Protein product: CASSPGRYGYTF.

This clone occurred a few times. The genes are TRBV5-8 and TRBJ1-2; D gene uncertain. Germline V gene data show CDR1 as SGHTS and CDR2 as YDEGEE. The CDR3 is 12 amino acids. Trimming removed 4 bases from V and 5 bases from J, with 9 bases in between. The CDR3 reads CASSPSRYGYTF. The CDR3 bases are TGTGCCAGCAGCCCTTCACGATATGGCTACACCTTC. Full variable domain (outside the CDR3, taken from reference TRBV5-8 and TRBJ1-2): EAGVTQSPTHLIKTRGQQATLRCSPISGHTSVYWYQQALGLGLQFLLWYDEGEERNRGNFPPRFSGRQFPNYSSELNVNALELEDSALYLCASSPSRYGYTFGSGTRLTVV.